The 14 T cell receptor beta chains below come from one sample, sequenced in a study of blood T cell repertoires in COVID-19. Sequencing was performed with immunoSEQ multiplex PCR; in TCRdb, only in-frame clones are kept and a portion is missing. The sample shows 150,000 to 200,000 clones, approximately 87% of them seen only once. Specimen: peripheral blood. These receptors all stem from a man younger than 35 with active or convalescent COVID-19.

The chain recombines TRBV7-9 with TRBJ1-1; no firm D call. CDR3 length: 11 amino acids. Germline V gene sequence: CDR1 SEHNR, CDR2 FQNEAQ (reference sequence). Between the trimmed V and J ends, which lost 4 bases and 3 bases, there was a span of 3 bases. CDR3 amino acids: CASSSYTEAFF. The DNA for the CDR3 is TGTGCCAGCAGCTCCTACACTGAAGCTTTCTTT. The full variable domain, completed using reference TRBV7-9 and TRBJ1-1, is DTGVSQNPRHKITKRGQNVTFRCDPISEHNRLYWYRQTLGQGPEFLTYFQNEAQLEKSRLLSDRFSAERPKGSFSTLEIQRTEQGDSAMYLCASSSYTEAFFGQGTRLTVV.

Remarks on this clone: Other DNA sequences in this specimen translate into the identical CDR3. This chain uses TRBV7-2 with TRBJ2-7; the D gene is possibly TRBD2 (5 bases). CDR1 is SGHTA and CDR2 is FQGNSA in the germline V gene. Trimming removed 1 base from V and 3 bases from J, with 7 bases in between. The CDR3 totals 13 residues. The CDR3 reads CASSLGRDYEQYF. DNA for the CDR3: TGTGCCAGCAGCTTAGGCCGGGACTACGAGCAGTACTTC.

The rearrangement uses TRBV29-1 and TRBJ2-3, with D maybe TRBD1 (6 bases). This CDR3 has 14 amino acids. CDR1 and CDR2 from the germline V gene are SQVTM and ANQGSEA. V was cut by 3 bases and J by 2 bases, with 12 bases left in between. Here the CDR3 reads CSVEADSHTDTQYF. CDR3 bases: TGCAGCGTTGAGGCGGACAGCCACACAGATACGCAGTATTTT.

V gene TRBV21-1 combines with J gene TRBJ2-7; the table's TRBD1 call for D was not verified on the DNA. TRBV21-1 is a pseudogene segment. The length of the CDR3 is 14 residues. The CDR3 sequence: CASSEGQGKSEQYF. For the CDR3, the DNA is TGTGCCAGCAGCGAAGGACAGGGGAAGTCCGAGCAGTACTTC.

This clone occurred once. The chain has TRBV5-1 and TRBJ1-1; D possibly corresponds to TRBD1 (6 bases). Germline assignment: CDR1 SGHRS and CDR2 YFSETQ. Trimming took 3 bases from V and 3 from J, leaving 18 bases between them. CDR3 size: 16 residues. CDR3 in amino acids: CASSSGGLVVDTEAFF. The DNA for the CDR3 is TGCGCCAGCAGCTCGGGGGGCCTTGTCGTCGACACTGAAGCTTTCTTT.

J is TRBJ2-7 and V is TRBV5-6, with D tentatively TRBD1 (5 bases). Trimming shortened V by 2 bases and J by 2 bases, and 14 bases separated the two germline ends. From germline, CDR1 is SGHDT and CDR2 YYEEEE. The CDR3 runs 15 residues. The CDR3 sequence: CASSLLYRGPYEQYV. The CDR3 DNA is TGTGCCAGCAGCTTACTGTATAGGGGCCCCTACGAGCAGTACGTC.

The chain carries TRBV7-2 and TRBJ1-1, with D tentatively TRBD1 (5 bases). Germline loops: CDR1 SGHTA, CDR2 FQGNSA. This CDR3 region has 14 residues. Trimming stripped 3 bases from V and 0 bases from J, with 8 bases between. The CDR3 is CASSFWGVNTEAFF. CDR3 DNA: TGTGCCAGCAGCTTCTGGGGGGTGAACACTGAAGCTTTCTTT.

This clone was found once. The rearrangement links TRBV15 to TRBJ1-2; 11 bases match TRBD1. The germline V gene has CDR1 LNHNV and CDR2 YYDKDF (reference sequence). Germline trimming cut 7 bases from V and 0 bases from J; bases unmatched to any gene: 10. The CDR3 extends over 17 amino acids. CDR3: CATTPTRDRGSNYGYTF. The CDR3 nucleotides read TGTGCCACCACCCCCACTCGGGACAGGGGGTCTAACTATGGCTACACCTTC.

The chain links TRBV19 to TRBJ1-5; D not certain. The CDR3 totals 12 residues. Looked up from germline, CDR1 is LNHDA and CDR2 is SQIVND (reference sequence). V shed 3 bases and J shed 6 bases, with 6 bases lying between them. In nucleotides, the CDR3 is TGTGCCAGTAGTATTATCCGTCAGCCCCAGCATTTT. Its protein is CASSIIRQPQHF.

The chain uses TRBV7-9 and TRBJ1-4; D unclear. Germline-derived CDR1 and CDR2 are SEHNR and FQNEAQ (reference sequence). The CDR3 has 16 amino acids. V lost 1 base to trimming and J lost 0 bases, with 9 bases between them. CDR3 loop: CASSLGEVPTNEKLFF. Written as DNA, the CDR3 is TGTGCCAGCAGCTTAGGGGAGGTTCCAACTAATGAAAAACTGTTTTTT.

J is TRBJ1-2 and V is TRBV15; 7 bases align to TRBD1. The V gene end was trimmed by 3 bases and the J gene end by 0 bases; junction bases not matched to a gene: 4. The CDR3 length is 15 residues. Germline-derived CDR1 and CDR2 are LNHNV and YYDKDF (reference sequence). The CDR3 here is CATSRGDSSNYGYTF. The CDR3, as DNA: TGTGCCACCAGCAGGGGGGACAGCTCTAACTATGGCTACACCTTC.

This chain uses TRBV6-1 with TRBJ2-5; D may be TRBD2 (6 bases). This CDR3 is 16 amino acids long. V lost 3 bases and J lost 1, with 15 bases in between. Germline-derived CDR1 and CDR2 are MNHNS and SASEGT. The CDR3 protein is CASSEFGGATQETQYF. In DNA, the CDR3 is TGTGCCAGCAGTGAGTTTGGCGGGGCAACCCAAGAGACCCAGTACTTC.

This chain joins TRBV20-1 and TRBJ1-1; D remains unclear. CDR1 DFQATT and CDR2 SNEGSKA come from the germline V gene (reference sequence). V lost 6 bases and J 11 bases, leaving 16 bases between the germline ends. The CDR3 has 11 residues. CDR3 residues: CSATRGRAAFF. The DNA of the CDR3 is TGCAGTGCCACCCGAGGGAGGGCGGCTTTCTTT.

This chain joins TRBV5-1 and TRBJ1-3; D is perhaps TRBD1 (5 bases). Germline V gives CDR1 SGHRS, CDR2 YFSETQ. This CDR3 has 15 amino acids. V lost 4 bases and J lost 0, with 11 bases in between. CDR3 amino acids: CASSETANSGNTIYF. Written as DNA, the CDR3 is TGCGCCAGCAGCGAGACAGCAAACTCTGGAAACACCATATATTTT.